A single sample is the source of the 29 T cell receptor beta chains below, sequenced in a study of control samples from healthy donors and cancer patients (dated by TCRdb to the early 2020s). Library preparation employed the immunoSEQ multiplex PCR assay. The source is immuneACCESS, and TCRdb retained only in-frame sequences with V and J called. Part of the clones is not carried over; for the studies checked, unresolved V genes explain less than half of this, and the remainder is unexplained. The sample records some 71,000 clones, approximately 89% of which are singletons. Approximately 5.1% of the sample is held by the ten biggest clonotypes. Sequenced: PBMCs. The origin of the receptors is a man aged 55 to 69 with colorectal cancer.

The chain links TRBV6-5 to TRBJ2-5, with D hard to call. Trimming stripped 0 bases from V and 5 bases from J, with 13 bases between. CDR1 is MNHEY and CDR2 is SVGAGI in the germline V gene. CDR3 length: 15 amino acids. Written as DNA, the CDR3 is TGTGCCAGCAGTTACTCGAGAGTTCATGCGGAGACCCAGTACTTC. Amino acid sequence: CASSYSRVHAETQYF.

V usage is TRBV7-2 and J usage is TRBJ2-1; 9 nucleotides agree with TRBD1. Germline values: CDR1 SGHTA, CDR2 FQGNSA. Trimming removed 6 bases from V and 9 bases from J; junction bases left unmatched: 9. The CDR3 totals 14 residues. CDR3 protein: CASRELRDRVEQFF. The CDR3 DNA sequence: TGTGCCAGCAGGGAACTCCGGGACAGGGTTGAGCAGTTCTTC.

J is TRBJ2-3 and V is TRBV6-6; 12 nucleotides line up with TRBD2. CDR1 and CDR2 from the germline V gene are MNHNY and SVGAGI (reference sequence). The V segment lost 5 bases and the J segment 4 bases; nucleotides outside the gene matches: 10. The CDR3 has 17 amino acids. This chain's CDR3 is CASSRILAGGQADTQYF. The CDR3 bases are TGTGCCAGCAGTCGGATTCTAGCGGGGGGGCAGGCAGATACGCAGTATTTT.

CDR3 DNA sequence: TGTGCCAGCAGCTTGCGGGGACAGGGGGATCAGCCCCAGCATTTT. It specifies CASSLRGQGDQPQHF. The rearrangement uses TRBV5-8 and TRBJ1-5; 11 bases align to TRBD1. The V gene's germline CDR1 is SGHTS and CDR2 YDEGEE. The CDR3 consists of 15 residues. V shed 1 base and J 5 bases; nucleotides not matched to a gene: 2.

CDR3 in DNA: TGTGCCAGCACCGGACTAGCGGGGGCGTACAATGAGCAGTTCTTC. This gives the protein CASTGLAGAYNEQFF. The chain uses TRBV28 and TRBJ2-1; TRBD2 matches 13 bases. This CDR3 region has 15 residues. The junction had 4 bases not matched to a gene; V was cut back by 7 bases and J by 4 bases. Germline V gene data show CDR1 as MDHEN and CDR2 as SYDVKM.

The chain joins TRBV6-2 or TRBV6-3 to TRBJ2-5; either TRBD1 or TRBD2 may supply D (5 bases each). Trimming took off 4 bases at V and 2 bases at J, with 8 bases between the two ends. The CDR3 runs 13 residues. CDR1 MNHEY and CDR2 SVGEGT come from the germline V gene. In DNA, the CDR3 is TGTGCCAGCAGTTGGGGGTTTCAAGAGACCCAGTACTTC. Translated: CASSWGFQETQYF.

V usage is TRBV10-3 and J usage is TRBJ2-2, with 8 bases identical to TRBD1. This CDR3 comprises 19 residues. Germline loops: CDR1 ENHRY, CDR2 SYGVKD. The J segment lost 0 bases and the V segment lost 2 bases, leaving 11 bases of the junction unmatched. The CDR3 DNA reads TGTGCCATCAGTGAGAGACAGGGGTTGGAGCTTACGAACACCGGGGAGCTGTTTTTT. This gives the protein CAISERQGLELTNTGELFF.

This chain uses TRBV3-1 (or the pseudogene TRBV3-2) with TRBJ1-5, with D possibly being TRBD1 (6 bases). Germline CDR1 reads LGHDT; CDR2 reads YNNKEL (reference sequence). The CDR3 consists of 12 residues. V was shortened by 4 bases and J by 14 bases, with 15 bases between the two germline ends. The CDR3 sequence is CASSPPGGTKHF. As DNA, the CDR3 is TGTGCCAGCAGCCCCCCGGGGGGCACGAAGCATTTT.

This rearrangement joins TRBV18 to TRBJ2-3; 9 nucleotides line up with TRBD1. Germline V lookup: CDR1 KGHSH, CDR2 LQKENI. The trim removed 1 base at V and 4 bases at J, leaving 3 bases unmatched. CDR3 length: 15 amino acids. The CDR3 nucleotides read TGTGCCAGCTCACCACGCGGACAGGGGCCAGATACGCAGTATTTT. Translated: CASSPRGQGPDTQYF.

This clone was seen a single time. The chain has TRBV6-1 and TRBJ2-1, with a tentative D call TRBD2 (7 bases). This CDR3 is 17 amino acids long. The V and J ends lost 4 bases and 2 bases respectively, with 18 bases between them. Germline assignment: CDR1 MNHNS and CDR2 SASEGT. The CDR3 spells CASSGPGGLLTYNEQFF. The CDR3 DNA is TGTGCCAGCAGTGGTCCGGGGGGCCTCCTGACCTACAATGAGCAGTTCTTC.

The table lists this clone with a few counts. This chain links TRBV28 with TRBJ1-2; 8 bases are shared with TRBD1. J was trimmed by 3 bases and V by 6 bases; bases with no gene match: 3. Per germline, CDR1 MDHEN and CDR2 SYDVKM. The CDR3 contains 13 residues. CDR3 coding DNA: TGTGCCAGCAGGTCAGGGGGCTACTATGGCTACACCTTC. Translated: CASRSGGYYGYTF.

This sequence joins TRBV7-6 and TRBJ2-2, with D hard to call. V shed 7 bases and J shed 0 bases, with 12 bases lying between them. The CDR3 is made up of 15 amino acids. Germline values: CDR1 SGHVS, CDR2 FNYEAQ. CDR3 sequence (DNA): TGTGCCAGCATGGGCCTAACCTCGAACACCGGGGAGCTGTTTTTT. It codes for CASMGLTSNTGELFF.

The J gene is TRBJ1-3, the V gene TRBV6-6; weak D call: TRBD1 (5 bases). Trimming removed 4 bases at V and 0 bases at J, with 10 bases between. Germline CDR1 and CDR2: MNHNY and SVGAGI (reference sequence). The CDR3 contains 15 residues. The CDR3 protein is CASSFRASSGNTIYF. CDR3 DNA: TGTGCCAGCAGTTTCAGGGCAAGCTCTGGAAACACCATATATTTT.

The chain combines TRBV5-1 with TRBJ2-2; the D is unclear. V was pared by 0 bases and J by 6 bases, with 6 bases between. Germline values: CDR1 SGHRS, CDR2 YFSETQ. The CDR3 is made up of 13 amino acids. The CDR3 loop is CASSLVVAGELFF. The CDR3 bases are TGCGCCAGCAGCTTGGTGGTCGCCGGGGAGCTGTTTTTT.

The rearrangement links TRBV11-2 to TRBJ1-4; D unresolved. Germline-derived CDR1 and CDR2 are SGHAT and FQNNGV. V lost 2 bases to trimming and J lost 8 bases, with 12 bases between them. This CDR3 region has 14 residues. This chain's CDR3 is CASSLSLAQEKLFF. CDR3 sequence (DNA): TGTGCCAGCAGCTTAAGCTTAGCCCAGGAAAAACTGTTTTTT.

CDR3 nucleotides: TGTGCCAGCAGTTACGAAGGGGGCTTAAGCAATCAGCCCCAGCATTTT. Translating it yields CASSYEGGLSNQPQHF. The J gene is TRBJ1-5, the V gene TRBV6-2 or TRBV6-3; TRBD1 matches 7 bases. V shed 2 bases, J shed 1 base, and the junction held 5 bases outside the gene matches. CDR3 length equals 16 residues. Per the germline V gene, CDR1 is MNHEY and CDR2 is SVGEGT.

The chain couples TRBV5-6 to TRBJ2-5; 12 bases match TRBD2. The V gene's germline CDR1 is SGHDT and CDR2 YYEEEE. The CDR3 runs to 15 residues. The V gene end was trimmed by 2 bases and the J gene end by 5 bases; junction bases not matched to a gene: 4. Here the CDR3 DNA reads TGTGCCAGCAGCTTCCGGACTAGCGGGGCGGAGACCCAGTACTTC. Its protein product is CASSFRTSGAETQYF. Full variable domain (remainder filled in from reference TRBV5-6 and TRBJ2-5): DAGVTQSPTHLIKTRGQQVTLRCSPKSGHDTVSWYQQALGQGPQFIFQYYEEEERQRGNFPDRFSGHQFPNYSSELNVNALLLGDSALYLCASSFRTSGAETQYFGPGTRLLVL.

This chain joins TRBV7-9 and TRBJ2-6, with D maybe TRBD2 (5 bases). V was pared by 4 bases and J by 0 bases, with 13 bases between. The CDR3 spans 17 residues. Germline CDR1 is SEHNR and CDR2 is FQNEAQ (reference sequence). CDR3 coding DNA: TGTGCCAGCAGCTCTCGATGGGAGATCTCTGGGGCCAACGTCCTGACTTTC. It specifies CASSSRWEISGANVLTF.

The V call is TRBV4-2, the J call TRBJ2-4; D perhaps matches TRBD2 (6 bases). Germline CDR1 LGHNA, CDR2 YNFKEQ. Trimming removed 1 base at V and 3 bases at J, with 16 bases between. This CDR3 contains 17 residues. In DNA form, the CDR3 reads TGTGCCAGCAGCCAAGTGGAGGGCATAGCAGTCAAAAACATTCAGTACTTC. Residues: CASSQVEGIAVKNIQYF.

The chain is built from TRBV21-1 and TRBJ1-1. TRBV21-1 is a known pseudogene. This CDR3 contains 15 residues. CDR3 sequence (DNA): TGTGCCAGCAGGGGGCCCGATGGGGGTAACACTGAAGCTTTCTTT. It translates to CASRGPDGGNTEAFF.

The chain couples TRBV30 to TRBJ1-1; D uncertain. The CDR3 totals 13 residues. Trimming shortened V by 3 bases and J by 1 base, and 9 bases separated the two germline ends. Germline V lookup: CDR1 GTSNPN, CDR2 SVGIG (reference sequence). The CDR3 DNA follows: TGTGCCTGGAGCCATACACGGAACACTGAAGCTTTCTTT. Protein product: CAWSHTRNTEAFF.

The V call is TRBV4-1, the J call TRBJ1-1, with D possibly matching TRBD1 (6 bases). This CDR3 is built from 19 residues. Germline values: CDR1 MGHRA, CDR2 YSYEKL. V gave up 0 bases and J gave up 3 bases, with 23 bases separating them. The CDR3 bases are TGCGCCAGCAGCCAAGATATTGGTGGTCAGACAGGCGGGTACACTGAAGCTTTCTTT. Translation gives CASSQDIGGQTGGYTEAFF.

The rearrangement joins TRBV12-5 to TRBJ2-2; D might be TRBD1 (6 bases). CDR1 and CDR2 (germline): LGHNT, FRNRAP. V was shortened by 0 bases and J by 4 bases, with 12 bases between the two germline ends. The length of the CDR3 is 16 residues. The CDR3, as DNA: TGTGCTAGTGGTTTGGTAGCAGGGGCATTCACCGGGGAGCTGTTTTTT. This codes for CASGLVAGAFTGELFF.

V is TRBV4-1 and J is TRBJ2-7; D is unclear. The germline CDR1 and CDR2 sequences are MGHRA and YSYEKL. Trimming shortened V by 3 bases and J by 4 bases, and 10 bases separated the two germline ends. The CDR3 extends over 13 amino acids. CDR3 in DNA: TGCGCCAGCAGCCAGGGTATTGGGTACGAGCAGTACTTC. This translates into CASSQGIGYEQYF.

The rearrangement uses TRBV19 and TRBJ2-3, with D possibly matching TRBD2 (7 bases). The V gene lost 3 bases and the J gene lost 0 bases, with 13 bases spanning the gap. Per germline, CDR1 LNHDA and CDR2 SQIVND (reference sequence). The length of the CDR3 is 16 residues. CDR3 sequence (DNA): TGTGCCAGTAGTATGGGGGGGCGGTCTAGCACAGATACGCAGTATTTT. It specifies CASSMGGRSSTDTQYF.

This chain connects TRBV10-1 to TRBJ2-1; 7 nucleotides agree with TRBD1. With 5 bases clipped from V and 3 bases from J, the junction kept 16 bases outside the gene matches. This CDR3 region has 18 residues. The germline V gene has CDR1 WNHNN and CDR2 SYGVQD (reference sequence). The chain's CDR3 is CASSTGDYPGVGYNEQFF. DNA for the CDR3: TGCGCCAGCAGTACAGGGGATTATCCCGGGGTTGGCTACAATGAGCAGTTCTTC.

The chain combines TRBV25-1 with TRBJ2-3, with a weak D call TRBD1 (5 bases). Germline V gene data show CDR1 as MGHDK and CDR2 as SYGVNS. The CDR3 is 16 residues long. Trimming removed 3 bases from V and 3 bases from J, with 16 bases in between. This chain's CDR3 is CASSEYRGLRTDTQYF. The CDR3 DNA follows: TGTGCCAGCAGTGAGTATAGGGGATTGAGGACAGATACGCAGTATTTT.

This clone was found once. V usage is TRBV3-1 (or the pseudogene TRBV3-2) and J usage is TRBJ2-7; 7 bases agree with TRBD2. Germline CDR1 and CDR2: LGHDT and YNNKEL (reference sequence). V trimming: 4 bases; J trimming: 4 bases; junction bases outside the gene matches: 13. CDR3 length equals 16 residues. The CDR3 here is CASSRRSAGVGYEQYF. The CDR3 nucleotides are TGTGCCAGCAGCCGTCGGTCGGCGGGGGTCGGTTACGAGCAGTACTTC.

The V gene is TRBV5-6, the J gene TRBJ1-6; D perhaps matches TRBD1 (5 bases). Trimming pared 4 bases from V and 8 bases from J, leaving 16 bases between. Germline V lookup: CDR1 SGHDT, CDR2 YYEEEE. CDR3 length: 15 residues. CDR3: CASSQGPLDDSPLHF. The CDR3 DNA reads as TGTGCCAGCAGCCAGGGACCGTTGGACGATTCACCCCTCCACTTT.